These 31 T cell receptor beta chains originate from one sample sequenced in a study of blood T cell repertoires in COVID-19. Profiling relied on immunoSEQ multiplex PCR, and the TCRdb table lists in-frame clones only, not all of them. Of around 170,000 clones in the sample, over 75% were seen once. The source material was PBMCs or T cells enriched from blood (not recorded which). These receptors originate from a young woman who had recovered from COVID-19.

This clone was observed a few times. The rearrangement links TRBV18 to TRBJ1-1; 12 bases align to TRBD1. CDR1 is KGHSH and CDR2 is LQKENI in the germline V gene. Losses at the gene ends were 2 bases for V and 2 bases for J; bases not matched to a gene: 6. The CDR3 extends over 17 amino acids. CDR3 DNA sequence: TGTGCCAGCTCACCAGCGCTGGGACAGGGGGCAAACACTGAAGCTTTCTTT. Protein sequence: CASSPALGQGANTEAFF.

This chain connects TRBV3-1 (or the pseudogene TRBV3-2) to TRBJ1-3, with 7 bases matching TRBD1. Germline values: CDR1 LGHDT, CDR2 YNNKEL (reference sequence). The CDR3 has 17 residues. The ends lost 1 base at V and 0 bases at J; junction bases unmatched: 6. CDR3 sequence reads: CASSQGTGSFSGNTIYF. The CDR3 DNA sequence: TGTGCCAGCAGCCAAGGGACAGGCTCCTTCTCTGGAAACACCATATATTTT.

CDR3 in DNA: TGTGCCAGCAGTGAAACTAGCGGGAATCAAGAGACCCAGTACTTC. It is translated as CASSETSGNQETQYF. The chain joins TRBV2 to TRBJ2-5, with 10 bases aligning to TRBD2. CDR1 and CDR2 (germline): SNHLY, FYNNEI. The junction had 2 bases not matched to a gene; V was cut back by 2 bases and J by 2 bases. The CDR3 spans 15 residues.

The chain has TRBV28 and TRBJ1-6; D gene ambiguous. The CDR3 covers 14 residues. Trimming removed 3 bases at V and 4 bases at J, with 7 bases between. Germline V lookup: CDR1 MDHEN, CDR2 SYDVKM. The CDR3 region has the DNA TGTGCCAGCAGTTTTAGGGAGTATAATTCACCCCTCCACTTT. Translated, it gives CASSFREYNSPLHF.

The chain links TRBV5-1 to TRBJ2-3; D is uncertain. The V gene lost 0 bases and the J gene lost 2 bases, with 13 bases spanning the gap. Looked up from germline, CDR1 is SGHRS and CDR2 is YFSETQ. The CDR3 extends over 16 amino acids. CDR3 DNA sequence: TGCGCCAGCAGCTTGGTTATTTCGGGTCTCACAGATACGCAGTATTTT. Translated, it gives CASSLVISGLTDTQYF.

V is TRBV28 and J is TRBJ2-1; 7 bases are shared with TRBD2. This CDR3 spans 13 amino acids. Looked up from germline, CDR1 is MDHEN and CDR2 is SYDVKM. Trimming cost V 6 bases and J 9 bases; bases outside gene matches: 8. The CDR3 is CASSPGLGGEQFF. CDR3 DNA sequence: TGTGCCAGCAGCCCCGGACTAGGTGGTGAGCAGTTCTTC.

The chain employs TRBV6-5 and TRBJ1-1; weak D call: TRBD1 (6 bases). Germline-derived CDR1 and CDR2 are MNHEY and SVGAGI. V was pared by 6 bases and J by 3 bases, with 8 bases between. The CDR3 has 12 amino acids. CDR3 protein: CASSDRYTEAFF. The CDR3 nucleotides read TGTGCCAGCAGCGACAGGTACACTGAAGCTTTCTTT.

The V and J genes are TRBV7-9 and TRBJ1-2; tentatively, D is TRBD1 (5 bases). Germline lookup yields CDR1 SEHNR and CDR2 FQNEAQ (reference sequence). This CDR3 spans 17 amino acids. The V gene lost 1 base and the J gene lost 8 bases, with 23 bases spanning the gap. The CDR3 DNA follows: TGTGCCAGCAGCTTAGATCCCTGGGGGGTCCCAGCTGCGGGCTACACCTTC. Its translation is CASSLDPWGVPAAGYTF.

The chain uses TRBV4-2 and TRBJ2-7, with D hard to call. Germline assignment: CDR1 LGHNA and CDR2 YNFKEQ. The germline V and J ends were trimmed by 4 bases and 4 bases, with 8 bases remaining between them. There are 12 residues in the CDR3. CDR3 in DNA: TGTGCCAGCAGCCCAAATCGGTACGAGCAGTACTTC. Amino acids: CASSPNRYEQYF.

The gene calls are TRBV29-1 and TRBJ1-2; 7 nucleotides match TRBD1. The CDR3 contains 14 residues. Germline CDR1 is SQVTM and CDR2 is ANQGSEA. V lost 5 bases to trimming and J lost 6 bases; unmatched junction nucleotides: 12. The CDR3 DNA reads TGCAGCGTTCCTCAGAGGGGGCGAGAGGATGGCTACACCTTC. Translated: CSVPQRGREDGYTF.

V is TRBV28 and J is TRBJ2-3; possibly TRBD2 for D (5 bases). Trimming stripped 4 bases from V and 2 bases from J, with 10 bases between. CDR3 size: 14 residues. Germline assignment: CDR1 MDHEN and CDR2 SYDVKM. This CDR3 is CASSSSGDTDTQYF. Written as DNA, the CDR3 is TGTGCCAGCAGTTCCTCCGGGGACACAGATACGCAGTATTTT.

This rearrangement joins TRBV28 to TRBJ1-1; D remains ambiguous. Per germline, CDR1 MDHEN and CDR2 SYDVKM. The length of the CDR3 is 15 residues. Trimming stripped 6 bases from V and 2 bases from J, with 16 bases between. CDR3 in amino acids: CASSPSYQANTEAFF. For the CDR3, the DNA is TGTGCCAGCAGCCCCTCGTATCAGGCTAACACTGAAGCTTTCTTT. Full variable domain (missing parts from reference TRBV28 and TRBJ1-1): DVKVTQSSRYLVKRTGEKVFLECVQDMDHENMFWYRQDPGLGLRLIYFSYDVKMKEKGDIPEGYSVSREKKERFSLILESASTNQTSMYLCASSPSYQANTEAFFGQGTRLTVV.

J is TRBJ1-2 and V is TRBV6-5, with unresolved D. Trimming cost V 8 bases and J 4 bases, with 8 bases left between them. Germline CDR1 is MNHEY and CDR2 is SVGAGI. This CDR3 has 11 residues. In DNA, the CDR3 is TGTGCCAGCGGGCCGTTCTATGGCTACACCTTC. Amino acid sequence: CASGPFYGYTF.

DNA for the CDR3: TGTGCCAGTAGTATAGTTGGGCAGGGCGATCAGCCCCAGCATTTT. Translating it yields CASSIVGQGDQPQHF. The V call is TRBV19, the J call TRBJ1-5, with a tentative D call TRBD1 (5 bases). The CDR3 totals 15 residues. Germline loops: CDR1 LNHDA, CDR2 SQIVND (reference sequence). Trimming shortened V by 1 base and J by 5 bases, and 12 bases separated the two germline ends.

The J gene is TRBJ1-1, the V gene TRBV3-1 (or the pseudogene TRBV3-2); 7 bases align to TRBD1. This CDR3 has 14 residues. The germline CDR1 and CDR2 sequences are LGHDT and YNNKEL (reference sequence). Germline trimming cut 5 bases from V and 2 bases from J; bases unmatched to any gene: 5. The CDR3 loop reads CASSSRQGNTEAFF. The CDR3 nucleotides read TGTGCCAGCAGCTCCAGACAGGGAAACACTGAAGCTTTCTTT.

The CDR3 reads CASGLLAGGDNEQFF. The CDR3, as DNA: TGTGCTAGTGGTTTGCTAGCGGGGGGGGACAATGAGCAGTTCTTC. This rearrangement joins TRBV12-5 to TRBJ2-1, with TRBD2 matching 12 bases. The ends lost 2 bases at V and 5 bases at J; junction bases unmatched: 1. The CDR3 loop spans 15 amino acids. CDR1 LGHNT and CDR2 FRNRAP come from the germline V gene.

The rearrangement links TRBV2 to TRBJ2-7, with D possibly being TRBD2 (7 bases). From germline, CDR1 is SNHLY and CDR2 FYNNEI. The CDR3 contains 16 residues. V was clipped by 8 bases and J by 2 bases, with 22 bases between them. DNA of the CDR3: TGTGCCAGCGGGGGGGCACAGGGATTGCGAGCCTACGAGCAGTACTTC. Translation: CASGGAQGLRAYEQYF.

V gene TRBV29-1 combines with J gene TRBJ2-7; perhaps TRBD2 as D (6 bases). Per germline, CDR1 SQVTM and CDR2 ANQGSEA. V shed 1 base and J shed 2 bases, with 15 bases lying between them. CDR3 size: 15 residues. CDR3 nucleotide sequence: TGCAGCGTTGAAGGGGGGACTGCACTCCCCTACGAGCAGTACTTC. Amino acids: CSVEGGTALPYEQYF.

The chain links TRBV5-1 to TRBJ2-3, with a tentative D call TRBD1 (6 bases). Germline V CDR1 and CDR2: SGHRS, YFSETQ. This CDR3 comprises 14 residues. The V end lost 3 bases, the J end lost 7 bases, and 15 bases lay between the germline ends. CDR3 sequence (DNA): TGCGCCAGCAGCTGGGGGCGATCACGGAATACGCAGTATTTT. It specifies CASSWGRSRNTQYF.

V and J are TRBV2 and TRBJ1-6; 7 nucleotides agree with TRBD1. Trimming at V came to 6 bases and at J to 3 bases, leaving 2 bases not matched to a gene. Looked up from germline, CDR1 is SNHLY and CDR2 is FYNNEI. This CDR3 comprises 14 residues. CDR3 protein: CASSRDSYNSPLHF. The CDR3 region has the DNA TGTGCCAGCAGCCGGGACAGCTATAATTCACCCCTCCACTTT.

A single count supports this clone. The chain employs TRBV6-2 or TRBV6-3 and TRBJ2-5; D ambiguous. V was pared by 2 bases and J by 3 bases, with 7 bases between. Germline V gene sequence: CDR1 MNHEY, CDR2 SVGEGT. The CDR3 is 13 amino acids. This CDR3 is CASSYVTEETQYF. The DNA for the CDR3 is TGTGCCAGCAGTTACGTCACTGAAGAGACCCAGTACTTC.

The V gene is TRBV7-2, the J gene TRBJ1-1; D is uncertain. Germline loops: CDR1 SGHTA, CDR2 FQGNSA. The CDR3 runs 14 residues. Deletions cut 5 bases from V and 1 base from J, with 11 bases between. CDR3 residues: CASSPSPGNTEAFF. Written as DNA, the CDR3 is TGTGCCAGCAGCCCCAGCCCGGGGAACACTGAAGCTTTCTTT.

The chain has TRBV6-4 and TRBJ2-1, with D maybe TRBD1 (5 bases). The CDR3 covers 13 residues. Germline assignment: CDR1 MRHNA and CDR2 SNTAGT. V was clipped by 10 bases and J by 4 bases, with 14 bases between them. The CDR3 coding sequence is TGTGCCACGGCTGCAGGGCATTACAATGAGCAGTTCTTC. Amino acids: CATAAGHYNEQFF.

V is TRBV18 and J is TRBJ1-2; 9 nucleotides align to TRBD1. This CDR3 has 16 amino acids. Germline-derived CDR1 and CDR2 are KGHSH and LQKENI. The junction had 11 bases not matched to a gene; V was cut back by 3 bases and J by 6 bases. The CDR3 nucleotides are TGTGCCAGCTCACCCGGGACAGGGAGCACCGCCGATGGCTACACCTTC. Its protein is CASSPGTGSTADGYTF.

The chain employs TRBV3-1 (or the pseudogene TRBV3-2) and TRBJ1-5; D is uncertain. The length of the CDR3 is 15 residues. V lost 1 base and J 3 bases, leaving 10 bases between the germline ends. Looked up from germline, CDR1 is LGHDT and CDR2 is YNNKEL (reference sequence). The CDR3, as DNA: TGTGCCAGCAGCCAAGGTTTCCGCGACAATCAGCCCCAGCATTTT. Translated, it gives CASSQGFRDNQPQHF.

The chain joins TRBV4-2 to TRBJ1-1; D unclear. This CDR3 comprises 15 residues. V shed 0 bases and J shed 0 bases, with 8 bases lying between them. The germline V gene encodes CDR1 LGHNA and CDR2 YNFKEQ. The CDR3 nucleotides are TGTGCCAGCAGCCAAGAACCGGGTATGAACACTGAAGCTTTCTTT. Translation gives CASSQEPGMNTEAFF.

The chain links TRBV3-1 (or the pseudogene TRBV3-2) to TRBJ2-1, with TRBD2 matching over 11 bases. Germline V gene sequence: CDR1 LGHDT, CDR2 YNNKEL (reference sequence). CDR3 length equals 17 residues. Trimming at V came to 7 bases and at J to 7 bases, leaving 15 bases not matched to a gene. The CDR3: CASKNSQGPSGGNEQFF. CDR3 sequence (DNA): TGTGCCAGCAAGAATTCCCAGGGGCCTAGCGGGGGGAATGAGCAGTTCTTC.

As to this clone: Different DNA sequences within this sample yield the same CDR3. The CDR3 sequence is CASTSAGELFF. CDR3 nucleotides: TGTGCCAGTACTAGCGCCGGGGAGCTGTTTTTT. The chain employs TRBV3-1 (or the pseudogene TRBV3-2) and TRBJ2-2, with TRBD2 identical over 7 bases. Trimming removed 9 bases from V and 6 bases from J; junction bases left unmatched: 1. CDR3 length: 11 amino acids. Germline V gene sequence: CDR1 LGHDT, CDR2 YNNKEL (reference sequence).

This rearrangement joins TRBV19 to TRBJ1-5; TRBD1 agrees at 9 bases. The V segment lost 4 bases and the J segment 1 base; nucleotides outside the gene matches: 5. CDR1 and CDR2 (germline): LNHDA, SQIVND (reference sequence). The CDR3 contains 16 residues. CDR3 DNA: TGTGCCAGTAGTACCCGGGACAGGGAAAGCAATCAGCCCCAGCATTTT. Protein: CASSTRDRESNQPQHF.

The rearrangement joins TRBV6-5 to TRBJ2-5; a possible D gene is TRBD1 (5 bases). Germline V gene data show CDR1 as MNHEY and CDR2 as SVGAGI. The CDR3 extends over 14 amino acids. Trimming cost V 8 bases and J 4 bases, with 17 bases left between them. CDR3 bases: TGTGCCAGCGCCAGACAGAGTTTTGCAGAGACCCAGTACTTC. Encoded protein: CASARQSFAETQYF.

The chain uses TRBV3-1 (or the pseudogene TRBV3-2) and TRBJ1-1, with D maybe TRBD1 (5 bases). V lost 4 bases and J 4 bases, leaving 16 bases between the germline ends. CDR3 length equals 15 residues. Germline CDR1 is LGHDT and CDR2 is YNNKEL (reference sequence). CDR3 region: CASSPPPRGGTEAFF. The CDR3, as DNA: TGTGCCAGCAGCCCTCCCCCAAGGGGAGGCACTGAAGCTTTCTTT.